The rows below give T cell receptor beta chains drawn from one sample of a study of shared clonotypes between healthy human individuals. The repertoire was sequenced with immunoSEQ multiplex PCR; TCRdb's copy has only in-frame clones and lacks some. The table lists about 2,500,000 clones, approximately 90% of them singletons. The sequenced material came from naive CD4+ T cells sorted from blood. All receptors come from a young man in good health. Both conserved end residues are part of each CDR3. A D gene is named only where the DNA matches it firmly. Clone size is not always given. Where it is, it says once, few, many or a class for expanded clones.

>TRBJ2-2|.|.|TRBV5-4
CASSSLGRTSSANTGELFF
TGTGCCAGCAGCTCGCTAGGAAGAACTAGCTCCGCGAACACCGGGGAGCTGTTTTTT
>TRBJ1-5|.|.|TRBV5-6
CASSLSRAPGQPQHF
TGTGCCAGCAGCCTCTCCAGGGCCCCCGGTCAGCCCCAGCATTTT
>TRBJ2-3|.|TRBD2|TRBV11-2
CASSLDRGGVSADTQYF
TGTGCCAGCAGCTTAGATCGGGGAGGGGTCAGCGCAGATACGCAGTATTTT
>TRBJ2-7|.|.|TRBV2
CASSGRTQGSEQYF
TGTGCCAGCAGTGGTCGTACCCAGGGCAGCGAGCAGTACTTC
>TRBJ1-2|once|.|TRBV19
CASGLSDRQSASGGYTF
TGTGCCAGTGGTCTCTCCGATCGGCAATCGGCATCGGGGGGCTACACCTTC
>TRBJ1-1|.|TRBD1|TRBV9
CASSRDRDTEAFF
TGTGCCAGCAGCAGGGACAGGGACACTGAAGCTTTCTTT
>TRBJ2-2|.|.|TRBV7-2
CASSLGSANGELFF
TGTGCCAGCAGCTTAGGGTCGGCGAACGGGGAGCTGTTTTTT
>TRBJ1-2|.|TRBD1|TRBV6-6
CAIAPAGTAYGYTF
TGTGCCATTGCCCCCGCCGGGACAGCCTATGGCTACACCTTC
>TRBJ1-1|once|.|TRBV10-3
CAISEQRNTEAFF
TGTGCCATCAGTGAACAACGGAACACTGAAGCTTTCTTT
>TRBJ2-3|.|.|TRBV27
CASSSGGYTQYF
TGTGCCAGCTCGTCCGGGGGCTATACGCAGTATTTT
>TRBJ1-2|.|TRBD1|TRBV18
CASSPGQDRYGYTF
TGTGCCAGCTCACCCGGACAGGACCGCTATGGCTACACCTTC
>TRBJ2-2|.|.|TRBV9
CASSVKGANTGELFF
TGTGCCAGCAGCGTGAAGGGAGCGAACACCGGGGAGCTGTTTTTT
>TRBJ2-1|once|TRBD2|TRBV11-2
CASSLVAGVDSYNEQFF
TGTGCCAGCAGCTTAGTAGCGGGAGTTGACTCCTACAATGAGCAGTTCTTC
>TRBJ2-7|.|TRBD2|TRBV7-2
CASSRVGRAYPHEQYF
TGTGCCAGCAGCCGCGTCGGGAGGGCCTACCCCCACGAGCAGTACTTC
>TRBJ2-7|.|TRBD1|TRBV2
CASSVGQGVFEQYF
TGTGCCAGCAGTGTGGGACAGGGGGTTTTCGAGCAGTACTTC
>TRBJ1-1|.|.|TRBV13
CASSLGFRTEAFF
TGTGCCAGCAGCTTAGGGTTTAGAACTGAAGCTTTCTTT
>TRBJ2-1|.|TRBD2|TRBV7-9
CASTVIAGGGTYNEQFF
TGTGCCAGCACCGTTATAGCGGGAGGAGGGACCTACAATGAGCAGTTCTTC
>TRBJ1-2|once|.|TRBV7-2
CASSLGGTGPYGYTF
TGTGCCAGCAGCTTAGGGGGGACCGGCCCCTATGGCTACACCTTC
>TRBJ2-7|.|TRBD1|TRBV6-1
CASSEVGTGTPYEQYF
TGTGCCAGCAGTGAAGTAGGGACAGGGACCCCCTACGAGCAGTACTTC
>TRBJ2-3|.|TRBD1|TRBV29-1
CSVAPQGVSTDTQYF
TGCAGCGTTGCACCTCAGGGGGTTAGCACAGATACGCAGTATTTT
>TRBJ2-4|.|.|TRBV29-1
CSVRGDTFRAIQYF
TGCAGCGTTCGAGGGGACACCTTCCGTGCCATTCAGTACTTC
>TRBJ1-5|.|.|TRBV5-8
CASSRPVGSNQPQHF
TGTGCCAGCAGCCGTCCGGTCGGTAGCAATCAGCCCCAGCATTTT
>TRBJ1-1|.|.|TRBV6-6
CASSWALLSSEAFF
TGTGCCAGCAGTTGGGCCTTATTATCTTCTGAAGCTTTCTTT
>TRBJ1-2|.|.|TRBV7-2
CASTWGAYGYTF
TGTGCCAGCACCTGGGGGGCCTATGGCTACACCTTC
>TRBJ1-5|.|.|TRBV28
CASSLVGSGYSNQPQHF
TGTGCCAGCAGTTTAGTTGGGTCCGGTTATAGCAATCAGCCCCAGCATTTT
>TRBJ2-7|.|.|TRBV6-5
CASGREGGEQYF
TGTGCCAGCGGAAGAGAGGGAGGCGAGCAGTACTTC
>TRBJ2-5|.|TRBD1|TRBV4-1
CASSLLTGGREETQYF
TGCGCCAGCAGCTTGCTGACAGGGGGCAGGGAAGAGACCCAGTACTTC
>TRBJ1-6|.|.|TRBV5-1
CASSTDSYYNSPLHF
TGCGCCAGCAGCACGGACAGTTACTATAATTCACCCCTCCACTTT
>TRBJ1-1|.|.|TRBV6-1
CASSATTRTEAFF
TGTGCCAGCAGTGCGACGACGAGAACTGAAGCTTTCTTT
>TRBJ2-2|.|TRBD1|TRBV2
CASRKTGSDTGELFF
TGTGCCAGCAGAAAGACAGGGTCGGACACCGGGGAGCTGTTTTTT
>TRBJ2-3|.|.|TRBV10-3
CAISRTSTDTQYF
TGTGCCATCAGCCGGACTAGCACAGATACGCAGTATTTT
>TRBJ2-7|.|TRBD1|TRBV11-2
CASSPGQGARQYF
TGTGCCAGCAGCCCGGGACAGGGGGCCCGGCAGTACTTC
>TRBJ1-1|.|TRBD1|TRBV7-9
CASSLGQGGRITEAFF
TGTGCCAGCAGCTTAGGCCAGGGGGGTAGAATCACTGAAGCTTTCTTT
>TRBJ1-6|.|TRBD1|TRBV4-1
CASSQEARGHNSPLHF
TGCGCCAGCAGCCAAGAGGCCAGGGGGCATAATTCACCCCTCCACTTT
>TRBJ1-5|.|TRBD1|TRBV19
CASSTDRDQPQHF
TGTGCCAGTAGTACGGACAGGGATCAGCCCCAGCATTTT
>TRBJ2-6|.|.|TRBV1
CTSSQAVPRTSFSGANVLTF
TGCACCAGCAGCCAAGCCGTCCCTCGTACCTCCTTCTCTGGGGCCAACGTCCTGACTTTC
>TRBJ2-7|.|TRBD1|TRBV18
CASSPRSVGQVGRYEQYF
TGTGCCAGCTCACCTCGATCGGTCGGACAGGTCGGGCGTTACGAGCAGTACTTC
>TRBJ2-4|.|.|TRBV5-1
CASSLAPEGAKNIQYF
TGCGCCAGCAGCTTGGCACCCGAGGGGGCCAAAAACATTCAGTACTTC
>TRBJ1-1|.|.|TRBV30
CAWNGGPNTEAFF
TGTGCTTGGAACGGAGGACCTAACACTGAAGCTTTCTTT
>TRBJ2-3|once|.|TRBV27
CASSNLGDTQYF
TGTGCCAGCAGTAACCTCGGAGATACGCAGTATTTT
>TRBJ1-4|.|TRBD1|TRBV6-1
CASSAQGNEKLFF
TGTGCCAGCAGTGCACAGGGGAATGAAAAACTGTTTTTT
>TRBJ2-4|.|TRBD1|TRBV5-1
CASSYGQEAKNIQYF
TGCGCCAGCAGTTATGGACAGGAAGCCAAAAACATTCAGTACTTC
>TRBJ2-1|.|.|TRBV11-2
CASSFIGASSYNEQFF
TGTGCCAGCAGCTTCATCGGGGCAAGCTCCTACAATGAGCAGTTCTTC